The clone carrying this TCR beta chain was seen ten or more times. Its specificity is unknown. 7.5 to 10 ml of fresh blood yielded the PBMCs by density gradient. This sample is drawn from a study of Graves' ophthalmopathy and Graves' hyperthyroidism. General study points: The majority of expanded thyroid clonotypes above 0.001 frequency also occurred in blood.

CDR3 length: 15 amino acids. Germline-derived CDR1 and CDR2 are SQVTM and ANQGSEA. With 7 bases clipped from V and 4 bases from J, the junction kept 5 bases outside the gene matches. The TCR beta CDR3 regions underwent amplification from RNA transcripts. RT-PCR in the first round used HTBI primers; a second-round multiplex PCR followed. MiXCR, applied by TCRdb to the multiplex PCR reads, yields one record per CDR3 protein. The sample yields some 360,000 distinct CDR3 sequences, about 18% seen once. The chain uses TRBV29-1 and TRBJ2-2; 14 bases fit TRBD2. Sample: peripheral blood. This clonotype originated in an adult woman with stable Graves' hyperthyroidism. Here the CDR3 DNA reads TGCAGCGCGACTAGCGGGAGGGCAGCCACCGGGGAGCTGTTTTTT. Amino acids: CSATSGRAATGELFF.